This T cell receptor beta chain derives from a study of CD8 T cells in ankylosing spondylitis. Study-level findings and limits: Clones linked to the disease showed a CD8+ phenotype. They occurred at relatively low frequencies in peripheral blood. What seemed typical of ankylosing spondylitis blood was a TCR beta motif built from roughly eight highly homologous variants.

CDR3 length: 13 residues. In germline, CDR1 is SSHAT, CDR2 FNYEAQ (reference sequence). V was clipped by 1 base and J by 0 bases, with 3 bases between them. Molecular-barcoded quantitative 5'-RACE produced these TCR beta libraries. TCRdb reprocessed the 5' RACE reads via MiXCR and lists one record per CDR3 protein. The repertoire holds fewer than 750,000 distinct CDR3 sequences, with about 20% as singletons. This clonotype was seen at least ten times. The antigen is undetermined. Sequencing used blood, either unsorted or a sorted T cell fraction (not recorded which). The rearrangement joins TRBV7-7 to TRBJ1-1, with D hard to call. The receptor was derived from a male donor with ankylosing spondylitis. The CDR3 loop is CASSLDMNTEAFF. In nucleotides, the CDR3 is TGTGCCAGCAGCTTAGATATGAACACTGAAGCTTTCTTT.